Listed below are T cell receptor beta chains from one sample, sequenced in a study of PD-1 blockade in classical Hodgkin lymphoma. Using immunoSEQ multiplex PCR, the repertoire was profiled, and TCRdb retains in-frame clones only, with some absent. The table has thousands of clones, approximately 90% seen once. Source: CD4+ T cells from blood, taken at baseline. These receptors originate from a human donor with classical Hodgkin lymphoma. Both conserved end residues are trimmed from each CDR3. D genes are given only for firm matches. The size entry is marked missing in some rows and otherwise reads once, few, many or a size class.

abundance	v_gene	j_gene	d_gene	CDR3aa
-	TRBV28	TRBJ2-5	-	ASSLYRETQY
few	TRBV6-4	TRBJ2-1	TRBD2	ASSAQTGTSVGEQF
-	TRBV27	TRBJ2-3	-	ASSLVQALDTQY
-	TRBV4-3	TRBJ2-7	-	ASSQDMSADEQY
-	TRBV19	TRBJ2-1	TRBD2	ASSIGGFAGGPGNEQF
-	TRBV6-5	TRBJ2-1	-	ASSYAAGRESKF
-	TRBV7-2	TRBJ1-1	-	ASSSRGSAGRTEAF
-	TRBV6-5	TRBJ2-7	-	ASSYHSQGGISEQY
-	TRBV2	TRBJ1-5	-	ASSERQSNQPQH
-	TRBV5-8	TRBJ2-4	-	ASSPSDLAKNIQY
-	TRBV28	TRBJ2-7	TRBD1	ASRSSPGQGPYEQY